A single sample gave rise to the 19 T cell receptor beta chains below, sequenced in a study of pediatric ulcerative colitis (dated by TCRdb to about 2019). Libraries were prepared through the immunoSEQ multiplex PCR assay. TCRdb re-hosts the immuneACCESS table, in-frame sequences only. Its copies lack some clones; in the studies checked, an unresolved V gene accounts for under half of them, and the cause for the rest is not known. The sample has 54,000 or so clones on record, 87% of them singletons. The ten biggest clones cover nearly 1.5% of the sample. The sample comprised blood. These receptors originate from a boy younger than 18 who was a control in a study of pediatric ulcerative colitis.

V and J are TRBV7-9 and TRBJ1-1, with D unresolved. The CDR3 runs 14 residues. CDR1 and CDR2 from the germline V gene are SEHNR and FQNEAQ (reference sequence). V lost 3 bases and J lost 4, with 12 bases in between. CDR3 sequence: CASSFGELGTEAFF. The CDR3 DNA sequence: TGTGCCAGCAGCTTCGGGGAGTTGGGCACTGAAGCTTTCTTT. Variable domain in full (rest from reference TRBV7-9 and TRBJ1-1): DTGVSQNPRHKITKRGQNVTFRCDPISEHNRLYWYRQTLGQGPEFLTYFQNEAQLEKSRLLSDRFSAERPKGSFSTLEIQRTEQGDSAMYLCASSFGELGTEAFFGQGTRLTVV.

This clone turned up a few times. The chain has TRBV18 and TRBJ1-3; D possibly corresponds to TRBD1 (5 bases). The germline CDR1 and CDR2 sequences are KGHSH and LQKENI. The CDR3 loop spans 15 amino acids. V lost 3 bases and J 0 bases, leaving 9 bases between the germline ends. Written as DNA, the CDR3 is TGTGCCAGCTCACCCCAACAGGACTCTGGAAACACCATATATTTT. Its translation is CASSPQQDSGNTIYF. The complete variable domain, with remaining parts taken from reference TRBV18 and TRBJ1-3, reads NAGVMQNPRHLVRRRGQEARLRCSPMKGHSHVYWYRQLPEEGLKFMVYLQKENIIDESGMPKERFSAEFPKEGPSILRIQQVVRGDSAAYFCASSPQQDSGNTIYFGEGSWLTVV.

The chain uses TRBV6-4 and TRBJ1-2, with a weak D call TRBD1 (5 bases). Trimming took 0 bases from V and 4 from J, leaving 15 bases between them. CDR3 size: 16 residues. Germline V gene sequence: CDR1 MRHNA, CDR2 SNTAGT. The CDR3 bases are TGTGCCAGCAGTGACTCGGGAGGGGACGCGGTCTATGGCTACACCTTC. This sequence encodes CASSDSGGDAVYGYTF.

The chain uses TRBV2 and TRBJ1-1, with D possibly TRBD1 on 5 matching bases. Trimming pared 7 bases from V and 2 bases from J, leaving 14 bases between. CDR3 length equals 14 residues. Germline CDR1 is SNHLY and CDR2 is FYNNEI. The CDR3 protein is CASTGVPGNTEAFF. The DNA for the CDR3 is TGTGCCAGCACGGGGGTTCCGGGTAACACTGAAGCTTTCTTT.

This clone was seen just once. The chain joins TRBV27 to TRBJ2-7; no clear D. The V and J ends lost 5 bases and 2 bases respectively, with 16 bases between them. This CDR3 spans 15 amino acids. Germline V lookup: CDR1 MNHEY, CDR2 SMNVEV (reference sequence). For the CDR3, the DNA is TGTGCCAGCAGTCCTCGGGTCCAAATCCCCTACGAGCAGTACTTC. Protein sequence: CASSPRVQIPYEQYF.

This clone was observed a handful of times. This chain links TRBV29-1 with TRBJ1-2, with D tentatively TRBD1 (6 bases). CDR1 and CDR2 (germline): SQVTM, ANQGSEA. CDR3 size: 11 residues. The germline V and J ends were trimmed by 5 bases and 11 bases, with 15 bases remaining between them. The CDR3 here is CSVYSGQSYTF. The CDR3 nucleotides read TGCAGCGTTTACAGCGGACAGTCGTACACCTTC. Full variable domain (outside the CDR3, taken from reference TRBV29-1 and TRBJ1-2): SAVISQKPSRDICQRGTSLTIQCQVDSQVTMMFWYRQQPGQSLTLIATANQGSEATYESGFVIDKFPISRPNLTFSTLTVSNMSPEDSSIYLCSVYSGQSYTFGSGTRLTVV.

The chain employs TRBV7-9 and TRBJ2-1; D might be TRBD2 (5 bases). Germline V lookup: CDR1 SEHNR, CDR2 FQNEAQ (reference sequence). Trimming stripped 5 bases from V and 0 bases from J, with 17 bases between. The CDR3 is 17 amino acids. The CDR3 protein is CASSRGLAPSSYNEQFF. The CDR3 DNA reads as TGTGCCAGCAGCCGAGGACTGGCCCCAAGCTCCTACAATGAGCAGTTCTTC. Full variable domain (outside the CDR3, taken from reference TRBV7-9 and TRBJ2-1): DTGVSQNPRHKITKRGQNVTFRCDPISEHNRLYWYRQTLGQGPEFLTYFQNEAQLEKSRLLSDRFSAERPKGSFSTLEIQRTEQGDSAMYLCASSRGLAPSSYNEQFFGPGTRLTVL.

J is TRBJ2-3 and V is TRBV14; unclear D gene. Germline values: CDR1 SGHDN, CDR2 FVKESK. The V gene lost 1 base and the J gene lost 4 bases, with 15 bases spanning the gap. CDR3 length: 16 amino acids. Here the CDR3 DNA reads TGTGCCAGCAGCCAAGGAACGGGCTTCTGGTCAGATACGCAGTATTTT. It codes for CASSQGTGFWSDTQYF.

V usage is TRBV7-9 and J usage is TRBJ2-5; 16 bases match TRBD2. Unmatched junction bases numbered 3, after V lost 5 bases and J lost 0 bases. The CDR3 extends over 17 amino acids. CDR1 SEHNR and CDR2 FQNEAQ come from the germline V gene (reference sequence). Here the CDR3 DNA reads TGTGCCAGCAGCGATGGGACTAGCGGGAGGGACCAAGAGACCCAGTACTTC. It is translated as CASSDGTSGRDQETQYF.

The chain has TRBV28 and TRBJ2-7, with TRBD2 matching 9 bases. CDR3 length: 15 amino acids. The V gene end was trimmed by 3 bases and the J gene end by 4 bases; junction bases not matched to a gene: 7. Germline CDR1 reads MDHEN; CDR2 reads SYDVKM. The CDR3 is CASSLPSGNIYEQYF. CDR3 in DNA: TGTGCCAGCAGTTTGCCTAGCGGGAACATTTACGAGCAGTACTTC.

The chain employs TRBV6-4 and TRBJ2-1, with D possibly called TRBD1 or TRBD2 (5 bases each). V was cut by 5 bases and J by 2 bases, with 16 bases left in between. Germline assignment: CDR1 MRHNA and CDR2 SNTAGT. CDR3 length: 16 amino acids. The CDR3 loop reads CASSKTGTGTYNEQFF. DNA of the CDR3: TGTGCCAGCAGTAAAACCGGGACGGGGACCTACAATGAGCAGTTCTTC.

The CDR3 region has the DNA TGTGCCAGCAGCCAACTCGATGGGGTATCCTACGAGCAGTACTTC. Translation: CASSQLDGVSYEQYF. The chain carries TRBV5-4 and TRBJ2-7; D remains unclear. Trimming removed 4 bases at V and 1 base at J, with 15 bases between. CDR1 is SGHNT, CDR2 YYREEE, per germline (reference sequence). The CDR3 length is 15 residues. Complete variable domain (other parts from reference TRBV5-4 and TRBJ2-7): ETGVTQSPTHLIKTRGQQVTLRCSSQSGHNTVSWYQQALGQGPQFIFQYYREEENGRGNFPPRFSGLQFPNYSSELNVNALELDDSALYLCASSQLDGVSYEQYFGPGTRLTVT.

The genes are TRBV19 and TRBJ1-2, with D hard to call. CDR1 and CDR2 (germline): LNHDA, SQIVND (reference sequence). The CDR3 runs to 18 residues. Trimming stripped 4 bases from V and 5 bases from J, with 26 bases between. The CDR3 spells CASSKRPVEQHGSYGYTF. The CDR3 DNA sequence: TGTGCCAGTAGTAAACGGCCGGTGGAACAACACGGATCATATGGCTACACCTTC.

The chain links TRBV19 to TRBJ1-1; 8 bases line up with TRBD1. The CDR3 contains 15 residues. Germline loops: CDR1 LNHDA, CDR2 SQIVND (reference sequence). The V segment lost 4 bases and the J segment 0 bases; nucleotides outside the gene matches: 4. The CDR3 bases are TGTGCCAGTAGTAGACGACAGGGGATGAACACTGAAGCTTTCTTT. Its translation is CASSRRQGMNTEAFF.

J is TRBJ1-4 and V is TRBV7-9, with 7 bases matching TRBD1. The trim removed 7 bases at V and 7 bases at J, leaving 12 bases unmatched. This CDR3 is built from 15 residues. Germline V CDR1 and CDR2: SEHNR, FQNEAQ (reference sequence). CDR3 in DNA: TGTGCCAGCACGGGACCTTTTCAGGGGGGTGAAAAACTGTTTTTT. Protein sequence: CASTGPFQGGEKLFF. The full variable domain, with the rest looked up from reference TRBV7-9 and TRBJ1-4, is DTGVSQNPRHKITKRGQNVTFRCDPISEHNRLYWYRQTLGQGPEFLTYFQNEAQLEKSRLLSDRFSAERPKGSFSTLEIQRTEQGDSAMYLCASTGPFQGGEKLFFGSGTQLSVL.

The chain links TRBV6-1 to TRBJ2-7, with D perhaps assigned TRBD1 or TRBD2 (5 bases each). The germline CDR1 and CDR2 sequences are MNHNS and SASEGT. This CDR3 contains 13 residues. Trimming cost V 5 bases and J 5 bases, with 13 bases left between them. The CDR3 DNA reads TGTGCCAGCAGTTCGGGACCGTCGCACGAGCAGTACTTC. Protein sequence: CASSSGPSHEQYF.

CDR3 loop: CSVEPLDTRDLDTQYF. The DNA of the CDR3 is TGCAGCGTTGAGCCTTTGGATACGCGGGATTTGGATACGCAGTATTTT. J is TRBJ2-3 and V is TRBV29-1, with D possibly matching TRBD2 (6 bases). Germline CDR1 and CDR2: SQVTM and ANQGSEA. V lost 3 bases, J lost 6 bases, and 22 bases lay in between. This CDR3 region has 16 residues.

This chain links TRBV6-4 with TRBJ2-2, with 7 bases fitting TRBD2. Germline trimming cut 6 bases from V and 3 bases from J; bases unmatched to any gene: 4. The germline V gene encodes CDR1 MRHNA and CDR2 SNTAGT. CDR3 length equals 14 residues. CDR3 sequence reads: CASSPRGDTGELFF. The CDR3 region has the DNA TGTGCCAGCAGCCCTCGGGGGGACACCGGGGAGCTGTTTTTT.

The chain carries TRBV27 and TRBJ2-7; 7 bases match TRBD1. Germline V gives CDR1 MNHEY, CDR2 SMNVEV (reference sequence). This CDR3 is 16 amino acids long. Trimming cost V 6 bases and J 3 bases; bases outside gene matches: 14. The CDR3 spells CASSLSGQPLVYEQYF. The CDR3 region has the DNA TGTGCCAGCAGCCTCTCGGGACAGCCGCTTGTCTACGAGCAGTACTTC.